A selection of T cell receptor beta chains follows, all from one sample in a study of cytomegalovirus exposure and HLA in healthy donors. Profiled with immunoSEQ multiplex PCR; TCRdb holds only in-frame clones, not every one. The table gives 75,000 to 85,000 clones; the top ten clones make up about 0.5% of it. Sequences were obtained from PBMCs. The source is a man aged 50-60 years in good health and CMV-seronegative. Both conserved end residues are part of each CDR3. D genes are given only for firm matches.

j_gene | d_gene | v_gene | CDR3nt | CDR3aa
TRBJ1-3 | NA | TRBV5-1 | TGCGCCAGCAGCTTGGTCCTGGGGGGTTCTGGAAACACCATATATTTT | CASSLVLGGSGNTIYF
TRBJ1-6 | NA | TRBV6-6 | TGTGCCAGCAGTTACGAGGGCAGGATGGATTCACCCCTCCACTTT | CASSYEGRMDSPLHF
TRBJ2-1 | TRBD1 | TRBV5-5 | TGTGCCAGCCTTCGACAGGGGGCACCGGGTGAGCAGTTCTTC | CASLRQGAPGEQFF
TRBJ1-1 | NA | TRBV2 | TGTGCCAGCAGTGTGGGCTGGAACACTGAAGCTTTCTTT | CASSVGWNTEAFF
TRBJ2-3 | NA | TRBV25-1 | TGTGCCAGCAGTGAACAGTCCGGGAGCTCCACAGATACGCAGTATTTT | CASSEQSGSSTDTQYF
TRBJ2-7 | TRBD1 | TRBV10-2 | TGCGCCAGCAGTGATCGGGACAGGGTGAGCTACGAGCAGTACTTC | CASSDRDRVSYEQYF
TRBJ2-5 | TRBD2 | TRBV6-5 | TGTGCCAGCAGTTCACCCGGGGGGGAGACCCAGTACTTC | CASSSPGGETQYF
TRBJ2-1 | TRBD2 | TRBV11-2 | TGTGCCAGCAGCTTAGAGTCGGGGGGTGAGCAGTTCTTC | CASSLESGGEQFF
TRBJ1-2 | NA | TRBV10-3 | TGTGCCATCAGTGGACAGATCAACTATGGCTACACCTTC | CAISGQINYGYTF
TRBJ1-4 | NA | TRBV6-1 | TGTGCCAGCAGTGAAGGGCAGGGATTAGCTAATGAAAAACTGTTTTTT | CASSEGQGLANEKLFF
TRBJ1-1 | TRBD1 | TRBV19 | TGTGCCACCCTAGAGACCGGGACAGGGAGGCGCACTGAAGCTTTCTTT | CATLETGTGRRTEAFF
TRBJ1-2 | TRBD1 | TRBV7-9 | TGTGCCAGCCAGGGGGAAGGCTACACCTTC | CASQGEGYTF
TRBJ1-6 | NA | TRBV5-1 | TGCGCCAGCAGCAAAGCCGGGACAAATAATTCACCCCTCCACTTT | CASSKAGTNNSPLHF
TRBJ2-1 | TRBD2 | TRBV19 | TGTGCCAGTAGGGACACGGGGAGGGGCGCCTACAATGAGCAGTTCTTC | CASRDTGRGAYNEQFF
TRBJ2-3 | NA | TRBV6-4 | TGTGCCAGCAGTGACTGGGGGGAGGAAGATACGCAGTATTTT | CASSDWGEEDTQYF
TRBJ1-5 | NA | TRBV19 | TGTGCCAGTAGTATAACAGGGTATAGCAATCAGCCCCAGCATTTT | CASSITGYSNQPQHF
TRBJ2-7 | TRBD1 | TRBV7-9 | TGTGCCAGCAGCTTCATTGGGACAGGGGACGAGCAGTACTTC | CASSFIGTGDEQYF
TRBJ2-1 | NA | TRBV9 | TGTGCCAGCAGCGTAGGGAGGCTAGTCAATGAGCAGTTCTTC | CASSVGRLVNEQFF
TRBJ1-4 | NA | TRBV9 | TGTGCCAGCAGCGTCGACTACCATCAGTCAAGTGAAAAACTGTTTTTT | CASSVDYHQSSEKLFF
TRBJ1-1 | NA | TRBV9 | TGTGCCAGCAGCGTAGAGGACAGAAACGGGGTAGCTTTCTTT | CASSVEDRNGVAFF
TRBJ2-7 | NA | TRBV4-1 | TGCGCCAGCAGCCAACTCCCGGGGGTGGGCCCCTACGAGCAGTACTTC | CASSQLPGVGPYEQYF
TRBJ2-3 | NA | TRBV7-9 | TGTGCCAGCAGCTTAGGGAGGACGGATACCACAGATACGCAGTATTTT | CASSLGRTDTTDTQYF
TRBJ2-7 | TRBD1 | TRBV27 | TGTGCCAGCAGTTCATGGACAGGGGACGAGCAGTACTTC | CASSSWTGDEQYF
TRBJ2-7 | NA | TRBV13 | TGTGCCAGCAGCGATGGGAGCTCCTACGAGCAGTACTTC | CASSDGSSYEQYF
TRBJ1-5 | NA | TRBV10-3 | TGTGCCATCAGTGGAGGCCCAGGCAGGGACAATCAGCCCCAGCATTTT | CAISGGPGRDNQPQHF
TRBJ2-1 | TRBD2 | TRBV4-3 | TGCGCCAGCAGCCAAGATCGTATTAGCGGGGCCTACAATGAGCAGTTCTTC | CASSQDRISGAYNEQFF
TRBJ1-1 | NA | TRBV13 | TGTGCCAGCGTAGGGGGTAGGGCCTTGAGCACTGAAGCTTTCTTT | CASVGGRALSTEAFF
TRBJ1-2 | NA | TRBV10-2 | TGCGCCAGCAGTGGTGGCAGGGCGAAGGGCTACACCTTC | CASSGGRAKGYTF
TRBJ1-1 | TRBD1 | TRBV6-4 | TGTGCCAGCAGGGGACAGCTGAACACTGAAGCTTTCTTT | CASRGQLNTEAFF
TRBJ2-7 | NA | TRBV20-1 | TGCAGTGCCGACACAAACTACGAGCAGTACTTC | CSADTNYEQYF
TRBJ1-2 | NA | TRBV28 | TGTGCCAGCAGGGCCCTCTATGGCTACACCTTC | CASRALYGYTF
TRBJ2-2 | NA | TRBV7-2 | TGTGCCAGCAGCTTAGAATTATTCACCGGGGAGCTGTTTTTT | CASSLELFTGELFF
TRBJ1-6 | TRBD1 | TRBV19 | TGTGCCAGTAGTATGAGGGGACAGGGAAATTCACCCCTCCACTTT | CASSMRGQGNSPLHF
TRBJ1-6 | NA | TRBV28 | TGTGCCAGCAGTCAGAGGTTGGATTCACCCCTCCACTTT | CASSQRLDSPLHF
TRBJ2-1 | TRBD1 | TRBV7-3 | TGTGCCAGCAGCTTAACGTTCTCAGACAGGGGGGAGCAGTTCTTC | CASSLTFSDRGEQFF
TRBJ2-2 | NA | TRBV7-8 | TGTGCCAGCAGCTTAGGGCGCGCCTGGGCCACCGGGGAGCTGTTTTTT | CASSLGRAWATGELFF
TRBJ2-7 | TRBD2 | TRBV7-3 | TGTGCCAGCAGACAACCTCCGGGACTAGCGGGGGGGCCGTTCCACGAGCAGTACTTC | CASRQPPGLAGGPFHEQYF
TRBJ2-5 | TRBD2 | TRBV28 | TGTGCCAGCAGTCAAAGCGGGACTACGCCCCGAGGGGAGACCCAGTACTTC | CASSQSGTTPRGETQYF
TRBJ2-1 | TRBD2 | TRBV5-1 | TGCGCCAGCAGCGCGGGACTAGCAAACTACAATGAGCAGTTCTTC | CASSAGLANYNEQFF
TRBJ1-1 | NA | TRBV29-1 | TGCAGCGTTGTACTACATAGTGCGAACACTGAAGCTTTCTTT | CSVVLHSANTEAFF
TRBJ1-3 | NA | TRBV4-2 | TGTGCCAGCAGCCTGACGGGTTCTGGAAACACCATATATTTT | CASSLTGSGNTIYF
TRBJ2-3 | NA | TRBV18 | TGTGCCAGCTCACCACGCGACTATTACACAGATACGCAGTATTTT | CASSPRDYYTDTQYF
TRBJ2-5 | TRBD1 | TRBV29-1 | TGCAGCGCTGAACAGGGGATGGTGGGAGAGACCCAGTACTTC | CSAEQGMVGETQYF
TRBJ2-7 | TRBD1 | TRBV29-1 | TGCAGCGCTGGACAGGGGTACTACGAGCAGTACTTC | CSAGQGYYEQYF
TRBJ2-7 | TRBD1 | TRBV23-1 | TGCGCCAGCAGTCAATCAGGGTCAGGGGGACACCTCTTGCCCTACGAGCAGTACTTC | CASSQSGSGGHLLPYEQYF
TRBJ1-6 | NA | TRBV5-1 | TGCGCCAGCAGCCAAGGGGGTGGTTCAATGAATTCACCCCTCCACTTT | CASSQGGGSMNSPLHF
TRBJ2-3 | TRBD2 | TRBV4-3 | TGCGCCAGCAGCCAACTACTAGCGGGGAAGTCAGATACGCAGTATTTT | CASSQLLAGKSDTQYF
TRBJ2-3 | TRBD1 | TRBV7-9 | TGTGCCAGCAGCTTAGCGACGCAGGGGGTTAGCACAGATACGCAGTATTTT | CASSLATQGVSTDTQYF
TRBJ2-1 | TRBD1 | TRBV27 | TGTGCCAGCAGATTACAGGGGGCCGGTGAGCAGTTCTTC | CASRLQGAGEQFF
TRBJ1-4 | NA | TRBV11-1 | TGTGCCAGCAGCTTCCGGGGGGCTGAAAAACTGTTTTTT | CASSFRGAEKLFF
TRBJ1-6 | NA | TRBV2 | TGTGCCAGCAGGGGAGGGCCTGGCAATTCACCCCTCCACTTT | CASRGGPGNSPLHF
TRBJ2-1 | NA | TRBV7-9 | TGTGCCAGCAGCCCTGAAAAGGGGGGGCGCTCAGGTCAAAATGAGCAGTTCTTC | CASSPEKGGRSGQNEQFF
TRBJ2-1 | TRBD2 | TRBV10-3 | TGTGCCGCCTCCTCCCAAGCGGGGGGAAGTAATGAGCAGTTCTTC | CAASSQAGGSNEQFF
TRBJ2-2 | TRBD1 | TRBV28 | TGTGCCAGCAGGCTGACAGGGGGGAACACCGGGGAGCTGTTTTTT | CASRLTGGNTGELFF
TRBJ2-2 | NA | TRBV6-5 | TGTGCCAGCAGGGGCATGGGGAGTGTCGCCGGGGAGCTGTTTTTT | CASRGMGSVAGELFF
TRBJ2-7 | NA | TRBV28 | TGTGCCAGCAGCCCGCTGTTGAGGACTGGGTCCTACGAGCAGTACTTC | CASSPLLRTGSYEQYF
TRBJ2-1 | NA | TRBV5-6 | TGTGCCAGCAGCCCCCTCAGGCGACATGAGCAGTTCTTC | CASSPLRRHEQFF
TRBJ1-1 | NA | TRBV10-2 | TGCGCCAGCACCCCGGGGACTGAAGCTTTCTTT | CASTPGTEAFF
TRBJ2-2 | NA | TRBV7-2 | TGTGCCAGCAGAAACAGGGGGGGGTCGAACACCGGGGAGCTGTTTTTT | CASRNRGGSNTGELFF
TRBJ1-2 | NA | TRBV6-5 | TGTGCCAGCAGCCGGGGGTTCTATGGCTACACCTTC | CASSRGFYGYTF